The T cell receptor (beta chain) described here comes from a study of shared clonotypes between healthy human individuals. Whole-study context: Per donor, CD8 memory used one plate, CD8 naive used two, CD4 memory used three and CD4 naive used three.

Comments on this clone: Its cognate antigen is unknown.

Study-wide results and caveats: Shared clonotypes: roughly 4.7% naive CD4, roughly 4% naive CD8, about 2.5% memory CD4, over 0.3% memory CD8.

Trimming took 5 bases from V and 0 from J, leaving 11 bases between them. The V gene's germline CDR1 is MGHRA and CDR2 YSYEKL. This CDR3 has 15 residues. The method was immunoSEQ multiplex PCR; TCRdb's version includes in-frame clones alone and lacks a portion of them. Counted here are 650,000 to 700,000 clones, 90% occurring once; the ten biggest clones make up 34%. The source material was memory CD8+ T cells from PBMCs. This sample's subset: CD45RO+ cells pooled with CCR7-negative TemRA cells. This chain links TRBV4-1 with TRBJ2-4, with D maybe TRBD2 (6 bases). This receptor was obtained from a man between 18 and 35 years old in good health. Some clones in this sample may be carry-over from other donors' samples. CDR3 residues: CASSVTGLAKNIQYF. CDR3 nucleotide sequence: TGCGCCAGCAGCGTGACGGGACTAGCCAAAAACATTCAGTACTTC.